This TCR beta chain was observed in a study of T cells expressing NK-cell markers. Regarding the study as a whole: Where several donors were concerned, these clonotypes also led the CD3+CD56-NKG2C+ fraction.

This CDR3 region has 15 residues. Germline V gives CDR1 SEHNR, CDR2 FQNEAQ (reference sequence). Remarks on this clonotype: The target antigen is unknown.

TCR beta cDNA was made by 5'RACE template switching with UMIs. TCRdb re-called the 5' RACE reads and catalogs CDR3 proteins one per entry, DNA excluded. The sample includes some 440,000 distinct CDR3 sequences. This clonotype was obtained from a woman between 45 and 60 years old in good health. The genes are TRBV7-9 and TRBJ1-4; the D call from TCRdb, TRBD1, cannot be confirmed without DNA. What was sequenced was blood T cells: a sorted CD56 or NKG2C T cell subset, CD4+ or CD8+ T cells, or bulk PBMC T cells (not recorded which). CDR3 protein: CASSEPGQGGEKLFF.